Only one count was recorded for the clone carrying this T cell receptor beta chain. The sample comes from a study of blood T cell repertoires in COVID-19. Between the trimmed V and J ends, which lost 0 bases and 7 bases, there was a span of 7 bases. The CDR3 extends over 13 amino acids. The V gene's germline CDR1 is LGHDT and CDR2 YNNKEL (reference sequence). Clones were read by immunoSEQ multiplex PCR, and TCRdb kept only the in-frame ones, dropping some. In the table there are under 150,000 clones, roughly 85% of which are singletons. The sample comprised peripheral blood. The clonotype comes from a human donor in a cohort sampled during active COVID-19. This rearrangement joins TRBV3-1 (or the pseudogene TRBV3-2) to TRBJ2-1, with TRBD2 as a possible D gene (5 bases). DNA for the CDR3: TGTGCCAGCAGCCAAGATACGGGAAATGAGCAGTTCTTC. It is translated as CASSQDTGNEQFF.